This is a list of T cell receptor beta chains from one sample in a study of identical twins. MiXCR was run by TCRdb on the 5' RACE reads, yielding one entry per CDR3 protein. The sample consists of some 190,000 distinct CDR3 sequences, roughly 15% of them appearing once. The sample was also reused in another study, on T cells expressing NK-cell markers.

Input material: CD8+ T cells sorted from blood. Receptor source: a woman aged 18-29 years in good health. CDR3s include the opening cysteine and the closing phenylalanine or tryptophan. The order of the fields is J gene, D gene, CDR3 length, V gene, clone size, CDR3 DNA, CDR3 protein. The D gene is left open where the match is weak. Expanded clones get a size class; other rows say once, few or many, or leave the size out.

>TRBJ2-3|.|11|TRBV5-1|few
TGCGCCAGCAGCTACAGAGATACGCAGTATTTT
CASSYRDTQYF
>TRBJ2-2|TRBD1|13|TRBV27|.
TGTGCCAGCAGTCGCAGGGGGCCGGGGGAGCTGTTTTTT
CASSRRGPGELFF
>TRBJ2-5|TRBD2|15|TRBV5-1|few
TGCGCCAGCAGCTTGGCCGGGGGGATTCAAGAGACCCAGTACTTC
CASSLAGGIQETQYF
>TRBJ2-1|.|16|TRBV7-2|.
TGTGCCAGCAGCTTTGGTCGGAGGAGCTCCTACAATGAGCAGTTCTTC
CASSFGRRSSYNEQFF
>TRBJ1-1|.|12|TRBV7-9|few
TGTGCCAGCAGCTTAGACGCCACTGAAGCTTTCTTT
CASSLDATEAFF
>TRBJ2-1|.|12|TRBV20-1|.
TGCAGTGCTAGCATTCTGACGAATGAGCAGTTCTTC
CSASILTNEQFF
>TRBJ2-1|TRBD2|15|TRBV5-1|.
TGCGCCAGCAGCTGGCAGGGACTAGCGGGAGATGAGCAGTTCTTC
CASSWQGLAGDEQFF
>TRBJ2-7|.|14|TRBV6-5|.
TGTGCCAGCAGTTACTCGGGGGCAGATGAAGAGCAGTACTTC
CASSYSGADEEQYF
>TRBJ1-6|.|16|TRBV6-5|few
TGTGCCAGCAGTTACTTCGGGACGGTGATAGGTTCACCCCTCCACTTT
CASSYFGTVIGSPLHF
>TRBJ2-7|.|14|TRBV29-1|.
TGCAGCGTTGAGACCGGCCAGGGGTTGAGAGGGCAGTACTTC
CSVETGQGLRGQYF
>TRBJ2-2|TRBD2|16|TRBV14|.
TGTGCCAGCAGCCAACTTTCCGCGGGGGACACCGGGGAGCTGTTTTTT
CASSQLSAGDTGELFF
>TRBJ2-1|.|11|TRBV11-2|many
TGTGCCAGCAGCTCTCACAATGAGCAGTTCTTC
CASSSHNEQFF
>TRBJ2-1|.|13|TRBV6-2/TRBV6-3|few
TGTGCCAGCAGCCAAAATACTAAAAATGAGCAGTTCTTC
CASSQNTKNEQFF
>TRBJ2-7|TRBD1|15|TRBV7-9|few
TGTGCCAGCAGACAAGACAGGGGGAGCTCCTACGAGCAGTACTTC
CASRQDRGSSYEQYF
>TRBJ2-7|.|13|TRBV7-6|few
TGTGCCAGCAGCTTCCGAGCTCTCGACGAGCAGTACTTC
CASSFRALDEQYF